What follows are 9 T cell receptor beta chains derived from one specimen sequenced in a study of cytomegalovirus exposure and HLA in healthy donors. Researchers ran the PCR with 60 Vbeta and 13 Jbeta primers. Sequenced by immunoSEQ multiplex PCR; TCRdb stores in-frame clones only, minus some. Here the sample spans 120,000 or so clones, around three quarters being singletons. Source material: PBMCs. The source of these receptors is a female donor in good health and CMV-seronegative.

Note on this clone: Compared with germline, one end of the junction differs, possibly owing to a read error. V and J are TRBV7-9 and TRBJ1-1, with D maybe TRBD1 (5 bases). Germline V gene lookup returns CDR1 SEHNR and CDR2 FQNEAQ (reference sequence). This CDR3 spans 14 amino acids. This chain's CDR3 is CSSSLAGGNTEAFF. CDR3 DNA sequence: TGTTCCAGCAGCTTAGCCGGGGGGAACACTGAAGCTTTCTTT.

The CDR3 protein is CASSVTPGQGVLAFF. The CDR3 nucleotides read TGTGCCAGCAGCGTGACGCCGGGACAGGGAGTTTTGGCTTTCTTT. The V gene is TRBV5-5, the J gene TRBJ1-1; TRBD1 matches at 9 bases. J lost 11 bases, V lost 4 bases, and 15 bases had no gene match. CDR1 SGHKS and CDR2 YYEKEE come from the germline V gene (reference sequence). There are 15 residues in the CDR3.

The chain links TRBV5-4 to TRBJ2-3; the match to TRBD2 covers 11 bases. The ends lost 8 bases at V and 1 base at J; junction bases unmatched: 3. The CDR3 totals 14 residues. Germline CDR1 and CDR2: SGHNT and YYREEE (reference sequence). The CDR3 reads CASTSGSGTDTQYF. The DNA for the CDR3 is TGTGCCAGTACTAGCGGGAGTGGCACAGATACGCAGTATTTT.

CDR3 protein: CASSLGSRDQETQYF. The DNA of the CDR3 is TGTGCCAGCAGCTTAGGGTCCAGGGACCAAGAGACCCAGTACTTC. This chain connects TRBV11-2 to TRBJ2-5, with D perhaps TRBD1 (5 bases). Germline V gene sequence: CDR1 SGHAT, CDR2 FQNNGV. V gave up 1 base and J gave up 0 bases, with 9 bases separating them. The CDR3 extends over 15 amino acids.

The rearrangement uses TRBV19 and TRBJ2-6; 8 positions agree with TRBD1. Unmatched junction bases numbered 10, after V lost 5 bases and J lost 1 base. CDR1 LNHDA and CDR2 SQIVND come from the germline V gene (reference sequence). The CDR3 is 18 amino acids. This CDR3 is CASSFRGTGLSGANVLTF. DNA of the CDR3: TGTGCCAGTAGTTTCCGAGGGACAGGATTGTCTGGGGCCAACGTCCTGACTTTC.

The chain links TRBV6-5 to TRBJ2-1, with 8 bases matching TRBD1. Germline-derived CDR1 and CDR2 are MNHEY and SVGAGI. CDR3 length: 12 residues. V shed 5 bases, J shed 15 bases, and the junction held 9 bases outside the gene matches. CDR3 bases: TGTGCCAGCAGTGGGGACAGGCTGTCTTGGTTCTTC. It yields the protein CASSGDRLSWFF.

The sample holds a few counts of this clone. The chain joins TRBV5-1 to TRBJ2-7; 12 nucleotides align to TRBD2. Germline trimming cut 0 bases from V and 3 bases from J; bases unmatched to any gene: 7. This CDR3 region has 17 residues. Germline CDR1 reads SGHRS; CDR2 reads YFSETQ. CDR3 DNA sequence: TGCGCCAGCAGCTTGGCTTCTAGCGGGAGGGCCTACTACGAGCAGTACTTC. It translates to CASSLASSGRAYYEQYF. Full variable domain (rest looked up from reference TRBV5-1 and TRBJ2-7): KAGVTQTPRYLIKTRGQQVTLSCSPISGHRSVSWYQQTPGQGLQFLFEYFSETQRNKGNFPGRFSGRQFSNSRSEMNVSTLELGDSALYLCASSLASSGRAYYEQYFGPGTRLTVT.

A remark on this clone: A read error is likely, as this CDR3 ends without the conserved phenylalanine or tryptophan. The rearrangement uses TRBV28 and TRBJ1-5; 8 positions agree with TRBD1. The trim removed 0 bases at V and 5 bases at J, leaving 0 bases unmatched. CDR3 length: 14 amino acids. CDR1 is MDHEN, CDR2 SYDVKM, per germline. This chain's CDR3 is CASSLWTGDQPQHL. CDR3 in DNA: TGTGCCAGCAGTTTATGGACAGGGGATCAGCCCCAGCATCTT.

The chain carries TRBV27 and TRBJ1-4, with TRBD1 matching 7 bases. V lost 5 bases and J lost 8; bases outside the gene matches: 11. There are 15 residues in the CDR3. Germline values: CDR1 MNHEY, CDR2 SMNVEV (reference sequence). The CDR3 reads CASSTRGDSGEKLFF. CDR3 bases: TGTGCCAGCAGTACTAGAGGGGACAGCGGGGAAAAACTGTTTTTT.